These T cell receptor beta chains were read from a single sample in a study of Tregs in tolerant kidney transplant recipients. The repertoire was sequenced with immunoSEQ multiplex PCR; TCRdb's copy has only in-frame clones and lacks some. The data hold about 81,000 clones, with about 91% observed a single time. The specimen comprised CD4+ T cells from blood (PBMCs), sampled 24 months after the transplant. The receptor set was obtained from a human patient who received a combined kidney and bone marrow transplant. Some T cells may be supplied by the graft donor. Each CDR3 is given with its conserved first and last residue. D genes are given only for firm matches. Size is omitted from some rows. Given values are once, few, many or a class for expanded clones.

d_call j_call clone_size cdr3_length v_call cdr3_aa cdr3_nt
TRBD2 TRBJ2-1 NA 15 TRBV5-1 CASSLQTSGINEQFF TGCGCCAGCAGTCTCCAAACTAGCGGAATCAATGAGCAGTTCTTC
NA TRBJ1-2 NA 16 TRBV15 CATSRDWGRGSEGYTF TGTGCCACCAGCAGAGATTGGGGGCGCGGGAGCGAAGGCTACACCTTC
NA TRBJ2-1 NA 15 TRBV4-2 CASSQGSQGYNEQFF TGTGCCAGCAGCCAAGGGTCTCAGGGCTACAATGAGCAGTTCTTC
NA TRBJ1-1 once 12 TRBV30 CAWSVVWGAAFF TGTGCCTGGAGTGTAGTATGGGGAGCAGCTTTCTTT
TRBD1 TRBJ1-2 NA 15 TRBV11-1 CASSTPGQGEDGYTF TGTGCCAGCAGCACCCCGGGACAGGGGGAGGATGGCTACACCTTC
TRBD1 TRBJ1-1 few 15 TRBV11-3 CASSARQGMNTEAFF TGTGCCAGCAGCGCCCGACAGGGAATGAACACTGAAGCTTTCTTT
TRBD2 TRBJ2-5 NA 20 TRBV5-1 CASNLGWLAGGPRTQETQYF TGCGCCAGCAACTTGGGATGGCTAGCGGGGGGGCCGAGGACGCAAGAGACCCAGTACTTC
TRBD1 TRBJ1-2 NA 15 TRBV18 CASSPGDSGNYGYTF TGTGCCAGCTCCCCAGGGGACAGCGGGAACTATGGCTACACCTTC
TRBD2 TRBJ2-1 NA 16 TRBV25-1 CASSDLGAGGPNEQFF TGTGCCAGCAGTGACCTGGGAGCGGGAGGGCCTAATGAGCAGTTCTTC
NA TRBJ2-5 NA 13 TRBV28 CASSLSGKETQYF TGTGCCAGCAGTTTATCAGGAAAAGAGACCCAGTACTTC
TRBD2 TRBJ2-3 NA 15 TRBV6-6 CASSYSGGSPDTQYF TGTGCCAGCAGTTACTCGGGGGGGAGTCCAGATACGCAGTATTTT
NA TRBJ2-7 NA 14 TRBV5-1 CASSLGQVQGEQYF TGCGCCAGCAGCTTGGGACAGGTCCAGGGGGAGCAGTACTTC
TRBD2 TRBJ2-7 NA 18 TRBV12-5 CASGLGLAGVTGILEQYF TGTGCTAGTGGTTTGGGACTAGCGGGAGTAACGGGGATACTCGAGCAGTACTTC
TRBD2 TRBJ2-1 NA 14 TRBV10-3 CAISSGGIYNEQFF TGTGCCATCAGTAGCGGGGGGATCTACAATGAGCAGTTCTTC
TRBD2 TRBJ2-1 NA 16 TRBV5-4 CASSPSAGVGDHEQFF TGTGCCAGCAGCCCCTCAGCGGGAGTAGGTGACCATGAGCAGTTCTTC
NA TRBJ2-1 NA 14 TRBV27 CASSFVREYNEQFF TGTGCCAGCAGTTTTGTCAGGGAATACAATGAGCAGTTCTTC
TRBD1 TRBJ1-5 NA 16 TRBV19 CASTAYRGRQNQPQHF TGTGCCAGTACGGCTTACAGGGGAAGGCAAAATCAGCCCCAGCATTTT
NA TRBJ2-2 NA 13 TRBV28 CASKPTNTGELFF TGTGCCAGCAAGCCGACGAACACCGGGGAGCTGTTTTTT
TRBD2 TRBJ2-2 NA 17 TRBV5-1 CASSWTGSSGRAGELFF TGCGCCAGCAGCTGGACGGGCTCTAGCGGGAGAGCCGGGGAGCTGTTTTTT
NA TRBJ1-2 NA 15 TRBV5-1 CASSLELYGALGYTF TGCGCCAGCAGCTTGGAGTTATATGGGGCGCTTGGCTACACCTTC
TRBD1 TRBJ2-3 NA 17 TRBV9 CASSVRPGQAGTDTQYF TGTGCCAGCAGCGTCCGCCCCGGACAGGCCGGCACAGATACGCAGTATTTT
TRBD1 TRBJ2-7 NA 15 TRBV9 CASSPTGTGGYEQYF TGTGCCAGCAGCCCTACGGGGACAGGAGGCTACGAGCAGTACTTC
TRBD1 TRBJ2-1 NA 16 TRBV5-4 CASSWRTGVFGNEQFF TGTGCCAGCAGCTGGCGGACAGGGGTCTTCGGCAATGAGCAGTTCTTC
TRBD2 TRBJ2-1 NA 17 TRBV7-9 CASHPGSGSLTYNEQFF TGTGCCAGCCATCCGGGTAGCGGGAGCCTAACCTACAATGAGCAGTTCTTC
TRBD2 TRBJ2-2 few 15 TRBV11-2 CASSLSGSYTGELFF TGTGCCAGCAGCCTTAGCGGGAGTTACACCGGGGAGCTGTTTTTT
TRBD1 TRBJ1-2 once 14 TRBV18 CASSSGQGGNGYTF TGTGCCAGCTCATCAGGACAGGGAGGTAATGGCTACACCTTC
TRBD1 TRBJ2-3 NA 14 TRBV5-1 CASSSTGVGDTQYF TGCGCCAGCAGCTCGACAGGGGTCGGAGATACGCAGTATTTT
TRBD1 TRBJ2-7 NA 14 TRBV2 CASSAGQGIYEQYF TGTGCCAGCAGTGCCGGACAGGGTATCTACGAGCAGTACTTC
TRBD1 TRBJ2-7 NA 14 TRBV6-1 CAIVRGQGSYEQYF TGTGCCATTGTCAGAGGACAGGGCTCCTACGAGCAGTACTTC
NA TRBJ2-7 NA 14 TRBV6-1 CASSEGPRDYEQYF TGTGCCAGCAGTGAAGGTCCCCGGGACTACGAGCAGTACTTC
NA TRBJ2-5 NA 14 TRBV2 CASSEEGGRETQYF TGTGCCAGCAGTGAAGAAGGAGGGAGGGAGACCCAGTACTTC
NA TRBJ2-7 NA 14 TRBV5-4 CASSLSASTYEQYF TGTGCCAGCAGCTTGTCAGCGTCTACCTACGAGCAGTACTTC
TRBD1 TRBJ1-3 NA 15 TRBV6-6 CASSYRGPSGNTIYF TGTGCCAGCAGTTACAGGGGGCCCTCTGGAAACACCATATATTTT
NA TRBJ2-6 NA 15 TRBV4-2 CASSQETSGANVLTF TGTGCCAGCAGCCAGGAGACCTCTGGGGCCAACGTCCTGACTTTC
NA TRBJ2-5 NA 15 TRBV21-1 CASSIPGQGRETQYF TGTGCCAGCAGCATCCCCGGACAGGGAAGGGAGACCCAGTACTTC
TRBD2 TRBJ2-2 NA 15 TRBV9 CASSSSGRAPGELFF TGTGCCAGCAGTTCTAGCGGGAGGGCCCCCGGGGAGCTGTTTTTT
TRBD1 TRBJ2-2 NA 15 TRBV18 CASSRTGGKTGELFF TGTGCCAGCTCACGGACAGGGGGCAAGACCGGGGAGCTGTTTTTT
TRBD1 TRBJ1-3 NA 16 TRBV7-6 CASSLASPGGQDTIYF TGTGCCAGCAGCTTAGCGAGTCCAGGGGGCCAGGACACCATATATTTT
NA TRBJ2-1 once 13 TRBV6-1 CASSAQLPDEQFF TGTGCCAGCAGTGCCCAACTCCCGGATGAGCAGTTCTTC
NA TRBJ2-7 NA 15 TRBV6-6 CASSYSWGRPYEQYF TGTGCCAGCAGTTACTCGTGGGGGAGGCCTTACGAGCAGTACTTC
NA TRBJ1-2 once 15 TRBV5-1 CASSLVGGIVYGYTF TGCGCCAGCAGCTTGGTTGGGGGGATCGTCTATGGCTACACCTTC
NA TRBJ1-5 NA 14 TRBV27 CASSSLRGGQPQHF TGTGCCAGCAGTTCCCTTAGGGGTGGGCAGCCCCAGCATTTT
NA TRBJ2-1 NA 16 TRBV11-3 CASSFSPQPLNNEQFF TGTGCCAGCAGCTTCAGTCCACAACCACTAAACAATGAGCAGTTCTTC
NA TRBJ2-5 NA 16 TRBV9 CASSVVLGSGEEIQYF TGTGCCAGCAGCGTAGTGTTAGGTTCAGGGGAAGAGATCCAGTACTTC
TRBD1 TRBJ2-3 NA 15 TRBV19 CASSMGGQGADTQYF TGTGCCAGTAGTATGGGGGGACAGGGGGCAGATACGCAGTATTTT
NA TRBJ1-1 NA 13 TRBV10-2 CASSEQANTEAFF TGCGCCAGCAGTGAGCAAGCGAACACTGAAGCTTTCTTT
TRBD2 TRBJ2-5 NA 14 TRBV7-2 CASGVGLALETQYF TGTGCCAGCGGGGTGGGACTAGCGTTGGAGACCCAGTACTTC
NA TRBJ2-5 NA 15 TRBV5-1 CASSAQQGRGETQYF TGCGCCAGCAGCGCCCAACAGGGACGGGGAGAGACCCAGTACTTC
TRBD2 TRBJ2-2 once 18 TRBV4-3 CASSQIPGLAGNTGELFF TGCGCCAGCAGCCAAATTCCTGGACTAGCGGGAAACACCGGGGAGCTGTTTTTT
TRBD1 TRBJ1-3 NA 17 TRBV4-2 CASSPDRGLDSGNTIYF TGTGCCAGCAGCCCCGACAGGGGATTGGACTCTGGAAACACCATATATTTT
NA TRBJ2-4 NA 15 TRBV27 CASSFLGAAKNIQYF TGTGCCAGCAGTTTTTTAGGGGCCGCCAAAAACATTCAGTACTTC
NA TRBJ2-3 once 15 TRBV19 CASSSLRRFTDTQYF TGTGCCAGTAGTTCTCTTAGGAGGTTCACAGATACGCAGTATTTT